What follows are 8 T cell receptor beta chains derived from one specimen sequenced in a study of T cell repertoires in cytomegalovirus infection. From the reads, TCRdb called clonotypes with MiXCR, one entry per CDR3 protein. Counted here are roughly 920,000 distinct CDR3 sequences, more than 25% occurring once; the ten biggest clones make up around 15%. For these receptors, no antigen is known. The sequencing here drew on cultured CD8+ T cells from PBMCs, taken from culture after CMV antigen stimulation. Receptors were obtained from a human donor in good health (CMV status not recorded). Some clones in this sample may be carry-over from other donors' samples.

Worth noting for this clonotype: A junction end diverges from the germline sequence, so it may reflect a read error. The V and J genes are TRBV27 and TRBJ1-1, with D possibly being TRBD1 (6 bases). Looked up from germline, CDR1 is MNHEY and CDR2 is SMNVEV (reference sequence). The CDR3 totals 16 residues. As DNA, the CDR3 is TGTGCCAACAGTTCGCGGACAGTGGGATGGAACACTGAAGCTTTCTTT. Translation: CANSSRTVGWNTEAFF.

The CDR3 is CASSDGEGYLNTEAFF. CDR3 coding DNA: TGTGCCAGCAGCGATGGGGAGGGTTACCTGAACACTGAAGCTTTCTTT. The V and J genes are TRBV5-4 and TRBJ1-1, with D unclear. V lost 4 bases, J lost 0 bases, and 16 bases lay in between. The CDR3 is 16 amino acids. CDR1 is SGHNT, CDR2 YYREEE, per germline (reference sequence).

This chain uses TRBV7-6 with TRBJ2-7; no clear D. There are 14 residues in the CDR3. The V gene's germline CDR1 is SGHVS and CDR2 FNYEAQ. V gave up 0 bases and J gave up 2 bases, with 8 bases separating them. CDR3: CASSLATTTYEQYF. For the CDR3, the DNA is TGTGCCAGCAGCTTAGCGACAACGACCTACGAGCAGTACTTC.

This clonotype was counted many times. The chain links TRBV7-6 to TRBJ2-7; the D gene is possibly TRBD1 (5 bases). Trimming took 2 bases from V and 0 from J, leaving 14 bases between them. The CDR3 covers 16 residues. CDR1 is SGHVS and CDR2 is FNYEAQ in the germline V gene. The CDR3: CASSLNPGPSSYEQYV. Here the CDR3 DNA reads TGTGCCAGCAGCTTAAATCCAGGGCCTTCCTCCTACGAGCAGTACGTC.

The V and J genes are TRBV2 and TRBJ1-2; no firm D call. The CDR3 sequence is 13 residues long. The V gene's germline CDR1 is SNHLY and CDR2 FYNNEI. With 2 bases removed from V and 6 bases from J, the gap between germline ends came to 10 bases. CDR3 protein: CASSERQVDGYTF. DNA for the CDR3: TGTGCCAGCAGTGAAAGGCAGGTCGATGGCTACACCTTC.

This clonotype was seen more than once but under ten times. The chain combines TRBV20-1 with TRBJ1-1; 11 bases align to TRBD1. CDR1 DFQATT and CDR2 SNEGSKA come from the germline V gene (reference sequence). J was trimmed by 4 bases and V by 5 bases; bases with no gene match: 3. The CDR3 runs to 13 residues. In nucleotides, the CDR3 is TGCAGTGCTCGGGACAGGGGGAGCACTGAAGCTTTCTTT. Protein product: CSARDRGSTEAFF.

This clonotype was seen repeatedly, ten times or more. The rearrangement joins TRBV6-5 to TRBJ1-2; no definite D call. The germline gives CDR1 MNHEY, CDR2 SVGAGI. The V end lost 0 bases, the J end lost 7 bases, and 18 bases lay between the germline ends. The CDR3 extends over 16 amino acids. The CDR3 loop reads CASSYSSGLGVIGYTF. In nucleotides, the CDR3 is TGTGCCAGCAGTTACTCGAGCGGTCTGGGCGTAATTGGCTACACCTTC.

On this clonotype itself: A much bigger clone sits one base away, suggesting this may be a read error. The chain recombines TRBV7-6 with TRBJ2-2; 14 bases line up with TRBD2. The germline V gene has CDR1 SGHVS and CDR2 FNYEAQ. The CDR3 has 15 residues. Trimming at V came to 3 bases and at J to 9 bases, leaving 3 bases not matched to a gene. The CDR3 region is CASSLTSGGARELFF. CDR3 DNA: TGTGCCAGCAGCTTGACTAGCGGGGGGGCCAGGGAGCTGTTTTTT.